This T cell receptor beta chain was identified during a study of human T cells and chemical hapten exposure. The overall study: Across its roughly 24 weeks, the study gave patients weekly diphenylcyclopropenone doses to the scalp.

The CDR3 is 16 amino acids. The germline CDR1 and CDR2 sequences are MGHDK and SYGVNS. Trimming removed 6 bases from V and 3 bases from J; junction bases left unmatched: 10. TCRdb re-analysed the RACE reads in MiXCR, keeping a single row per CDR3 protein. The sample has 180,000 or so distinct CDR3 sequences; 14% are singletons. The sample's time point: patch test 1, 2 weeks after DPC sensitization. Treatment reported: therapeutic diphenylcyclopropenone sensitization with weekly scalp DPC. The sample consisted of whole blood, taken in connection with sensitization to the hapten diphenylcyclopropenone (DPC). The chain carries TRBV25-1 and TRBJ1-1, with 10 bases lining up with TRBD1. The receptor's source is a woman in her 30s with alopecia areata. Some clones in this sample may be carry-over from other donors' samples. CDR3 in amino acids: CASSPIQGQGYTEAFF. In nucleotides, the CDR3 is TGTGCCAGCAGCCCTATTCAGGGACAGGGGTACACTGAAGCTTTCTTT. The variable domain in full, with the rest retrieved from reference TRBV25-1 and TRBJ1-1, is EADIYQTPRYLVIGTGKKITLECSQTMGHDKMYWYQQDPGMELHLIHYSYGVNSTEKGDLSSESTVSRIRTEHFPLTLESARPSHTSQYLCASSPIQGQGYTEAFFGQGTRLTVV.